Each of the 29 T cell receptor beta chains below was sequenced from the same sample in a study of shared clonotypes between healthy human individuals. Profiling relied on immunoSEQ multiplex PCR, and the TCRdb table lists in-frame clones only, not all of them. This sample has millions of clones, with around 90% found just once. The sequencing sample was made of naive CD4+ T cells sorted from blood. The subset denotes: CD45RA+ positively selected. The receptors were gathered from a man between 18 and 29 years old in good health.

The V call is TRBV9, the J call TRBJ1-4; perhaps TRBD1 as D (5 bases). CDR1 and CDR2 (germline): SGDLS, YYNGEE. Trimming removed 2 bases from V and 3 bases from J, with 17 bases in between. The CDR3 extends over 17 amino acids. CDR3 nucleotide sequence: TGTGCCAGCAGCGTGGGGGGGAGAAGACATGCTAATGAAAAACTGTTTTTT. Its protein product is CASSVGGRRHANEKLFF.

In DNA, the CDR3 is TGTGCCAGCAGCCCCGGGACCCTAGGACCAGATACGCAGTATTTT. The encoded protein is CASSPGTLGPDTQYF. The rearrangement links TRBV11-3 to TRBJ2-3; D assignment may be TRBD1 or TRBD2 (5 bases each). CDR1 and CDR2 (germline): SGHNT, YENEEA. V was shortened by 5 bases and J by 4 bases, with 16 bases between the two germline ends. The CDR3 sequence is 15 residues long. Using reference TRBV11-3 and TRBJ2-3 for the parts outside the CDR3, the full variable domain is EAGVVQSPRYKIIEKKQPVAFWCNPISGHNTLYWYLQNLGQGPELLIRYENEEAVDDSQLPKDRFSAERLKGVDSTLKIQPAELGDSAVYLCASSPGTLGPDTQYFGPGTRLTVL.

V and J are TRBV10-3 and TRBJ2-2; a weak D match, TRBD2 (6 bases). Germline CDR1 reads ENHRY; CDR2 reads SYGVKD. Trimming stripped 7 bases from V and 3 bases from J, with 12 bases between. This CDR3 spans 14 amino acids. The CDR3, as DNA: TGTGCCATCATGGAGGGCCCGGACACCGGGGAGCTGTTTTTT. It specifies CAIMEGPDTGELFF.

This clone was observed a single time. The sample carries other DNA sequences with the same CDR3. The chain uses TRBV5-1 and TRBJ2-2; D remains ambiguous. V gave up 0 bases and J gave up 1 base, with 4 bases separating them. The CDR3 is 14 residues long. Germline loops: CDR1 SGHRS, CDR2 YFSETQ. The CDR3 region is CASSLGRNTGELFF. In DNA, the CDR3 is TGCGCCAGCAGCTTGGGGAGGAACACCGGGGAGCTGTTTTTT.

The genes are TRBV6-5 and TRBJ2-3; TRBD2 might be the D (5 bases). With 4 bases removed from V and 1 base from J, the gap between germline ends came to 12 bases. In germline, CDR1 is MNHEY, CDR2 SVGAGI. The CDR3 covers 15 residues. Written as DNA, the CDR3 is TGTGCCAGCAGTTCCCGGACTGGAGGCACAGATACGCAGTATTTT. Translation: CASSSRTGGTDTQYF.

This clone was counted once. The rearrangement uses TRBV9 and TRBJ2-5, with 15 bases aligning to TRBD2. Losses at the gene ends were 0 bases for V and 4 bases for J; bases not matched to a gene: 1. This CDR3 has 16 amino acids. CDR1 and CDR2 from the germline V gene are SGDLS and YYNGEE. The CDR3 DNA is TGTGCCAGCAGCGTAGGGACTAGCGGGAGGGGAGAGACCCAGTACTTC. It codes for CASSVGTSGRGETQYF.

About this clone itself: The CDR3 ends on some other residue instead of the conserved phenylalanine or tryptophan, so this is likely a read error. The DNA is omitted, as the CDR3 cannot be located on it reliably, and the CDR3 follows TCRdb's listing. CDR3 loop: CASTPPHPIFL. V and J are TRBV21-1 and TRBJ1-2. TRBV21-1 is assigned pseudogene status. A total of 11 residues make up the CDR3, ends included.

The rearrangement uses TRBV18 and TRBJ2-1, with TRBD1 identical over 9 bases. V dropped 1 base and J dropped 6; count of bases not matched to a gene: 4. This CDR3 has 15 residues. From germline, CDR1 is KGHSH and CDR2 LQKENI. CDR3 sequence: CASSPQETGGNEQFF. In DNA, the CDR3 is TGTGCCAGCTCACCACAGGAGACAGGGGGCAATGAGCAGTTCTTC.

The CDR3, as DNA: TGTGCCAGCAGTTCACCGGGACTTCCCGGGGAGCTGTTTTTT. Protein sequence: CASSSPGLPGELFF. The V gene is TRBV6-5, the J gene TRBJ2-2; a possible D gene is TRBD2 (6 bases). The V and J ends lost 4 bases and 6 bases respectively, with 12 bases between them. Per the germline V gene, CDR1 is MNHEY and CDR2 is SVGAGI. The length of the CDR3 is 14 residues.

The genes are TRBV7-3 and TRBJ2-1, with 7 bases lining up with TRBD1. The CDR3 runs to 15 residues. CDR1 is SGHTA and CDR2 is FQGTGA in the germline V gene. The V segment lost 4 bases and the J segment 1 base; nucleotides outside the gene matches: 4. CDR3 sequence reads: CASSYGQVSYNEQFF. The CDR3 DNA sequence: TGTGCCAGCAGCTACGGACAGGTATCCTACAATGAGCAGTTCTTC.

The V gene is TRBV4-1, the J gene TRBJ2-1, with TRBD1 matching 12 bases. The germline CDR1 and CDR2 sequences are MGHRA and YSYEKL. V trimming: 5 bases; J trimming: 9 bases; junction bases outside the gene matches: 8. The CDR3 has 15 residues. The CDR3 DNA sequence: TGCGCCAGCAGCAAGGGACAGGGGGCGTGGAGTGAGCAGTTCTTC. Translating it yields CASSKGQGAWSEQFF.

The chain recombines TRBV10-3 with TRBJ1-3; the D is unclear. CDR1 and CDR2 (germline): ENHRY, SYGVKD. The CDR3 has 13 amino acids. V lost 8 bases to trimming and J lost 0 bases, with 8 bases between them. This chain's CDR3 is CAIGPVSGNTIYF. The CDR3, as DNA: TGTGCCATCGGACCTGTCTCTGGAAACACCATATATTTT.

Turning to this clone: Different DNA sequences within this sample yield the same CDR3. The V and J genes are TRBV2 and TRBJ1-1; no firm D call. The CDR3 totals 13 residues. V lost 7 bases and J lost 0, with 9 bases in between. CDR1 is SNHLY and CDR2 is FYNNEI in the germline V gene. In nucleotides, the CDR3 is TGTGCCAGCACGGGAGCGTTGAACACTGAAGCTTTCTTT. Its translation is CASTGALNTEAFF.

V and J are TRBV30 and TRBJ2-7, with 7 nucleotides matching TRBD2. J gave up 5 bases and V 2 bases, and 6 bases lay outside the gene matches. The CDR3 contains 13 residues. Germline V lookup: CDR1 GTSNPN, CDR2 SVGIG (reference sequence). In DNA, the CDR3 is TGTGCCTGGAGTCATCACCTAGCGGACGAGCAGTACTTC. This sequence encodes CAWSHHLADEQYF. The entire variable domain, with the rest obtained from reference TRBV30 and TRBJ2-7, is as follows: SQTIHQWPATLVQPVGSPLSLECTVEGTSNPNLYWYRQAAGRGLQLLFYSVGIGQISSEVPQNLSASRPQDRQFILSSKKLLLSDSGFYLCAWSHHLADEQYFGPGTRLTVT.

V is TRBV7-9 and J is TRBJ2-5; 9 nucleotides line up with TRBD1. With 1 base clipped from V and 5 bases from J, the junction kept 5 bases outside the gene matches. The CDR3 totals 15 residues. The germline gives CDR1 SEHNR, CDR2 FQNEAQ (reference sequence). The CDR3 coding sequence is TGTGCCAGCAGCTTAGGGGACAGGGAAAGCGAGACCCAGTACTTC. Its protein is CASSLGDRESETQYF.

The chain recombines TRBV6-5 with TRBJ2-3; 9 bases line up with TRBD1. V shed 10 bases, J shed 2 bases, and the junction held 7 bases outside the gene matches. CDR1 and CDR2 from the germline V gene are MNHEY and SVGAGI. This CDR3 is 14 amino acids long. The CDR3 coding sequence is TGTGCCACCGCGGACAGGGGTCCCACAGATACGCAGTATTTT. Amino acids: CATADRGPTDTQYF.

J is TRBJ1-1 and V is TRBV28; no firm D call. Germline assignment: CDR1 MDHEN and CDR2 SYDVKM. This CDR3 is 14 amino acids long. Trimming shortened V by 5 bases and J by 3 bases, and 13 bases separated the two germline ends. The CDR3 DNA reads TGTGCCAGCAGTGATGGGGATGTGGACACTGAAGCTTTCTTT. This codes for CASSDGDVDTEAFF.

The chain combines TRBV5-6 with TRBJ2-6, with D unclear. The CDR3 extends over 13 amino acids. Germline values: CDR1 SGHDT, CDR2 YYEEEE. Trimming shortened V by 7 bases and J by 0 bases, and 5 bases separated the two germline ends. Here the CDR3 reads CASYDSGANVLTF. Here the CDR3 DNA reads TGTGCCAGCTATGACTCTGGGGCCAACGTCCTGACTTTC.

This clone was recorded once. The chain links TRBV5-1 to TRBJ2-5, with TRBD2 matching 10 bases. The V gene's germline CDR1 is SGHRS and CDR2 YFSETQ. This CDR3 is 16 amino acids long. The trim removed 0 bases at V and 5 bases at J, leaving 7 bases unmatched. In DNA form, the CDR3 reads TGCGCCAGCAGCTTGGACGGTAGCGGGAGGACGGAGACCCAGTACTTC. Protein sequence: CASSLDGSGRTETQYF.

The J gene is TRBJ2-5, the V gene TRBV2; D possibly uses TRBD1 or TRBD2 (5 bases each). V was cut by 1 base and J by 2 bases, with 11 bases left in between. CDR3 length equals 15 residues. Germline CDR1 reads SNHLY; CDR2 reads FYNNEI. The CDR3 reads CASSEEGTLQETQYF. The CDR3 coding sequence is TGTGCCAGCAGTGAAGAGGGGACCCTACAAGAGACCCAGTACTTC.

The CDR3 bases are TGTGCCACCCTACCTCGGGCCAACGACCCCTACAATGAGCAGTTCTTC. It is translated as CATLPRANDPYNEQFF. V usage is TRBV7-2 and J usage is TRBJ2-1, with D uncertain. CDR3 length: 16 residues. V gave up 10 bases and J gave up 2 bases, with 21 bases separating them. The V gene's germline CDR1 is SGHTA and CDR2 FQGNSA.

The CDR3 loop reads CASSLRGLTDTQYF. The CDR3 DNA follows: TGTGCCAGCAGTTTAAGAGGACTCACAGATACGCAGTATTTT. J is TRBJ2-3 and V is TRBV27, with D possibly matching TRBD2 (5 bases). Germline CDR1 MNHEY, CDR2 SMNVEV (reference sequence). V was shortened by 2 bases and J by 2 bases, with 8 bases between the two germline ends. This CDR3 comprises 14 residues.

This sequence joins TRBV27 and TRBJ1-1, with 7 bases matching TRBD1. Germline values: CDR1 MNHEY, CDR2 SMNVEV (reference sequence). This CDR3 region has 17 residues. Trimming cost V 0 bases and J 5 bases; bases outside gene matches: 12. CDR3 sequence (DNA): TGTGCCAGCAGTTTATCAAGGCAGGGGGTAAGGGGGACTGAAGCTTTCTTT. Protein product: CASSLSRQGVRGTEAFF.

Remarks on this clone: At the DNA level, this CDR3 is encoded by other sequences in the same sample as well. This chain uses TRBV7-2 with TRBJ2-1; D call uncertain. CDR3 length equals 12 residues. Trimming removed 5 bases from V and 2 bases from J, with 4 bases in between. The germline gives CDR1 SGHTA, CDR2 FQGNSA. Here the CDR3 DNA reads TGTGCCAGCAGCCCCGCCTACAATGAGCAGTTCTTC. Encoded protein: CASSPAYNEQFF.

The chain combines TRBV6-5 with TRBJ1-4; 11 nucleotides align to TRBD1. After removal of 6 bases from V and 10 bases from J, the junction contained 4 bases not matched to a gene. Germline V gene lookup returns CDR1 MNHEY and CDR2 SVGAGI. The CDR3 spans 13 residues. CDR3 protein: CASRRTGGGKLFF. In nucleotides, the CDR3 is TGTGCCAGCAGGCGGACAGGGGGCGGAAAACTGTTTTTT.

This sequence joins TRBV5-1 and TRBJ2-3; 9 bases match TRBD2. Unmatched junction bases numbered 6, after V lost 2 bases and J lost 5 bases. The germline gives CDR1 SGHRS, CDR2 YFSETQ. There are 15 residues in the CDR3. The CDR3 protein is CASSLGGGARDTQYF. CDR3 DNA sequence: TGCGCCAGCAGCTTAGGCGGGGGGGCAAGAGATACGCAGTATTTT.

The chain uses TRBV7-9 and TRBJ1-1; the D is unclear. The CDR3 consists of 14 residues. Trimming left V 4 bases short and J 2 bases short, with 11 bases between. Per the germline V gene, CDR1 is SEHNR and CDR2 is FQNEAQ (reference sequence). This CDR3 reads CASSSSRFNTEAFF. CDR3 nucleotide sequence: TGTGCCAGCAGCTCCTCTAGGTTCAACACTGAAGCTTTCTTT.

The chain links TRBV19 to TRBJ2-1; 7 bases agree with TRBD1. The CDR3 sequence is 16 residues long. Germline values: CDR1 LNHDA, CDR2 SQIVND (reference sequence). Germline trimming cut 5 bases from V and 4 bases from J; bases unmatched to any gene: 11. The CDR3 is CASSVRDRGFYNEQFF. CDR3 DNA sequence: TGTGCCAGTAGTGTTCGGGACAGAGGATTTTACAATGAGCAGTTCTTC.

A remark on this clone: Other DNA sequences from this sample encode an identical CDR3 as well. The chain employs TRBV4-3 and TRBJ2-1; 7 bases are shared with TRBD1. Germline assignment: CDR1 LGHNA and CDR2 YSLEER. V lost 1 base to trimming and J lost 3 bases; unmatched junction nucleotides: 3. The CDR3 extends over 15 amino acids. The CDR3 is CASSQGQGSYNEQFF. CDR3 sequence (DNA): TGCGCCAGCAGCCAAGGACAGGGTAGCTACAATGAGCAGTTCTTC.